This entry lists 27 T cell receptor beta chains sequenced from one sample in a study of T cell changes during pregnancy in multiple sclerosis. Here immunoSEQ multiplex PCR was the method, and the copy in TCRdb shows in-frame clones only, minus some. Of 55,000 to 65,000 clones in the sample, approximately 90% were seen once. The specimen was peripheral blood, collected in the first trimester of pregnancy. The receptors derive from a female donor in good health, enrolled as a control in a pregnancy study.

The chain combines TRBV29-1 with TRBJ2-7, with D perhaps matching TRBD2 (6 bases). The germline V gene has CDR1 SQVTM and CDR2 ANQGSEA. The CDR3 sequence is 16 residues long. V lost 1 base and J 3 bases, leaving 19 bases between the germline ends. CDR3 sequence (DNA): TGCAGCGTTGAAGGGGTGTCGGGGGTCCCCAACTACGAGCAGTACTTC. Translating it yields CSVEGVSGVPNYEQYF.

The CDR3 DNA follows: TGTGCCATCAGCGGGACTAGCGGGGGGAATGAGCAGTTCTTC. Translating gives CAISGTSGGNEQFF. The chain links TRBV10-3 to TRBJ2-1; 15 nucleotides match TRBD2. The germline gives CDR1 ENHRY, CDR2 SYGVKD. This CDR3 is 14 amino acids long. V was clipped by 6 bases and J by 7 bases; unmatched bases: 1.

The V and J genes are TRBV15 and TRBJ2-2, with 8 bases identical to TRBD2. The trim removed 0 bases at V and 4 bases at J, leaving 7 bases unmatched. The CDR3 spans 17 residues. The V gene's germline CDR1 is LNHNV and CDR2 YYDKDF (reference sequence). The CDR3 reads CATSRDVTSGRTGELFF. In nucleotides, the CDR3 is TGTGCCACCAGCAGAGATGTTACTAGCGGACGCACCGGGGAGCTGTTTTTT.

The genes are TRBV30 and TRBJ1-1; 9 nucleotides match TRBD1. Germline V CDR1 and CDR2: GTSNPN, SVGIG (reference sequence). The CDR3 loop spans 11 amino acids. V trimming: 5 bases; J trimming: 10 bases; junction bases outside the gene matches: 5. CDR3 DNA: TGTGCCTGGGGACGACAGGGGGTAGCTTTCTTT. This codes for CAWGRQGVAFF.

The chain uses TRBV7-3 and TRBJ2-7; a weak D match, TRBD2 (5 bases). The CDR3 runs to 14 residues. CDR1 is SGHTA, CDR2 FQGTGA, per germline. Between the trimmed V and J ends, which lost 2 bases and 7 bases, there was a span of 15 bases. The CDR3 loop reads CASSLEWVSGEQYF. CDR3 sequence (DNA): TGTGCCAGCAGCTTAGAGTGGGTCTCGGGGGAGCAGTACTTC.

The chain recombines TRBV15 with TRBJ2-1; TRBD1 aligns across 11 bases. CDR3 size: 16 residues. CDR1 and CDR2 (germline): LNHNV, YYDKDF (reference sequence). Germline trimming cut 3 bases from V and 6 bases from J; bases unmatched to any gene: 7. The CDR3 DNA reads as TGTGCCACCAGCAGTTATACCGGGACAGGGGGCAATGAGCAGTTCTTC. Its protein is CATSSYTGTGGNEQFF.

The chain carries TRBV4-1 and TRBJ1-2; tentatively, D is TRBD1 (5 bases). The CDR3 has 14 amino acids. Germline-derived CDR1 and CDR2 are MGHRA and YSYEKL. V shed 0 bases and J shed 7 bases, with 12 bases lying between them. The CDR3 spells CASSQDSGSVGYTF. CDR3 bases: TGCGCCAGCAGCCAAGATTCAGGGTCGGTTGGCTACACCTTC.

This clone was detected a few times. The sample has other DNA sequences that encode this CDR3 too. The chain recombines TRBV2 with TRBJ1-1; 12 bases align to TRBD1. J lost 5 bases, V lost 9 bases, and 4 bases had no gene match. The CDR3 sequence is 13 residues long. From germline, CDR1 is SNHLY and CDR2 FYNNEI. CDR3 sequence reads: CARGQGARTEAFF. The CDR3 DNA follows: TGTGCCAGGGGACAGGGGGCTCGGACTGAAGCTTTCTTT.

J is TRBJ1-1 and V is TRBV2; TRBD1 matches at 7 bases. This CDR3 region has 11 residues. In germline, CDR1 is SNHLY, CDR2 FYNNEI. J lost 4 bases, V lost 7 bases, and 0 bases had no gene match. The CDR3 coding sequence is TGTGCCAGCACAGGGGGCACTGAAGCTTTCTTT. Translation gives CASTGGTEAFF.

The CDR3 protein is CASSSLGGMQETQYF. The CDR3, as DNA: TGTGCCAGCAGCTCCCTCGGGGGTATGCAAGAGACCCAGTACTTC. This sequence joins TRBV7-3 and TRBJ2-5, with a possible D match to TRBD2 (6 bases). The ends were cut back, 4 bases at V and 2 bases at J, with 14 bases in the middle. The germline V gene encodes CDR1 SGHTA and CDR2 FQGTGA. CDR3 length equals 15 residues.

This clone was observed once. V usage is TRBV7-9 and J usage is TRBJ1-2; maybe TRBD1 (5 bases). This CDR3 is built from 12 residues. The germline V gene encodes CDR1 SEHNR and CDR2 FQNEAQ (reference sequence). Trimming took off 4 bases at V and 8 bases at J, with 11 bases between the two ends. The CDR3 loop is CASSYTGGGYTF. In DNA, the CDR3 is TGTGCCAGCAGCTATACAGGAGGGGGCTACACCTTC. Full variable domain (outside the CDR3, taken from reference TRBV7-9 and TRBJ1-2): DTGVSQNPRHKITKRGQNVTFRCDPISEHNRLYWYRQTLGQGPEFLTYFQNEAQLEKSRLLSDRFSAERPKGSFSTLEIQRTEQGDSAMYLCASSYTGGGYTFGSGTRLTVV.

The genes are TRBV11-2 and TRBJ2-2; weak D call: TRBD1 (6 bases). Deletions cut 3 bases from V and 6 bases from J, with 14 bases between. This CDR3 is built from 15 residues. In germline, CDR1 is SGHAT, CDR2 FQNNGV. CDR3 region: CASSFQTGIAGELFF. Here the CDR3 DNA reads TGTGCCAGCAGCTTTCAAACAGGGATCGCCGGGGAGCTGTTTTTT.

The chain has TRBV7-9 and TRBJ2-7; D might be TRBD1 (6 bases). The CDR3 contains 13 residues. Per germline, CDR1 SEHNR and CDR2 FQNEAQ (reference sequence). The germline V and J ends were trimmed by 3 bases and 7 bases, with 13 bases remaining between them. The CDR3 bases are TGTGCCAGCAGCTTTAACAGGGACGGGGAGCAGTACTTC. Protein product: CASSFNRDGEQYF.

This clone has more than one count but fewer than ten. The chain is built from TRBV7-2 and TRBJ1-1; TRBD1 might be the D (5 bases). The CDR3 loop spans 13 amino acids. V lost 5 bases and J lost 7, with 14 bases in between. Germline CDR1 is SGHTA and CDR2 is FQGNSA. CDR3 region: CASSRGWRDEAFF. Written as DNA, the CDR3 is TGTGCCAGCAGCCGGGGGTGGAGGGATGAAGCTTTCTTT.

This CDR3 reads CASSQDFQSVTNYGYTF. DNA of the CDR3: TGCGCCAGCAGCCAAGATTTCCAATCGGTTACTAACTATGGCTACACCTTC. The chain joins TRBV4-3 to TRBJ1-2; D call uncertain. With 0 bases removed from V and 0 bases from J, the gap between germline ends came to 14 bases. The CDR3 contains 17 residues. CDR1 LGHNA and CDR2 YSLEER come from the germline V gene.

The V and J genes are TRBV5-1 and TRBJ1-6, with a weak D call TRBD1 (5 bases). Per germline, CDR1 SGHRS and CDR2 YFSETQ. Trimming took off 0 bases at V and 8 bases at J, with 9 bases between the two ends. The length of the CDR3 is 14 residues. CDR3 sequence: CASSLAGWDSPLHF. The CDR3 DNA reads as TGCGCCAGCAGCTTGGCAGGGTGGGATTCACCCCTCCACTTT.

The rearrangement links TRBV6-5 to TRBJ2-2, with D unresolved. V lost 4 bases and J lost 4, with 13 bases in between. The V gene's germline CDR1 is MNHEY and CDR2 SVGAGI. This CDR3 comprises 15 residues. The CDR3: CASSFSRGTTGELFF. CDR3 nucleotide sequence: TGTGCCAGCAGTTTCTCGAGAGGAACCACCGGGGAGCTGTTTTTT.

This clone was seen only a few times. V usage is TRBV7-3 and J usage is TRBJ1-1; D is unresolved. The CDR3 is 13 amino acids. The V gene's germline CDR1 is SGHTA and CDR2 FQGTGA. V was trimmed by 3 bases and J by 1 base, leaving 6 bases between them. CDR3 nucleotide sequence: TGTGCCAGCAGCTTTGAGGGGAACACTGAAGCTTTCTTT. The encoded protein is CASSFEGNTEAFF.

J is TRBJ1-4 and V is TRBV9; a weak D match, TRBD1 (6 bases). The CDR3 length is 20 residues. Trimming took 0 bases from V and 8 from J, leaving 29 bases between them. The germline V gene encodes CDR1 SGDLS and CDR2 YYNGEE. The CDR3, as DNA: TGTGCCAGCAGCGTAGGTTTTGCGAGTGGCTTCGGACAGATCCGAGAAAAACTGTTTTTT. Translated, it gives CASSVGFASGFGQIREKLFF.

The chain recombines TRBV2 with TRBJ2-5, with TRBD1 matching over 7 bases. The CDR3 loop spans 15 amino acids. With V trimmed by 6 bases and J by 2 bases, 9 bases remained unmatched. Germline CDR1 is SNHLY and CDR2 is FYNNEI. The CDR3 sequence: CASSLQGINQETQYF. CDR3 coding DNA: TGTGCCAGCAGCTTACAGGGGATCAATCAAGAGACCCAGTACTTC.

The J gene is TRBJ1-2, the V gene TRBV4-3; weak D call: TRBD1 (5 bases). The germline V gene has CDR1 LGHNA and CDR2 YSLEER. The length of the CDR3 is 16 residues. Deletions cut 0 bases from V and 0 bases from J, with 11 bases between. CDR3 coding DNA: TGCGCCAGCAGCCAAGATACAACAGGTACTAACTATGGCTACACCTTC. Translated: CASSQDTTGTNYGYTF.

The genes are TRBV19 and TRBJ1-1; D is undetermined. Germline V gene sequence: CDR1 LNHDA, CDR2 SQIVND (reference sequence). The V and J ends lost 6 bases and 6 bases respectively, with 20 bases between them. This CDR3 is 15 amino acids long. The CDR3 coding sequence is TGTGCCAGTAGCCCTTTTGGAAGGGAGTATCCTGAAGCTTTCTTT. Its translation is CASSPFGREYPEAFF.

The rearrangement uses TRBV11-2 and TRBJ2-1, with unresolved D. Germline CDR1 reads SGHAT; CDR2 reads FQNNGV. The CDR3 is 14 amino acids. Trimming cost V 1 base and J 8 bases, with 12 bases left between them. The CDR3 spells CASSLVSDRDEQFF. CDR3 DNA sequence: TGTGCCAGCAGCTTAGTTTCAGATCGGGATGAGCAGTTCTTC.

This clone was found a few times. The V gene is TRBV10-3, the J gene TRBJ2-7; possible D gene TRBD1, 5 bases. Trimming stripped 4 bases from V and 3 bases from J, with 10 bases between. This CDR3 contains 13 residues. The germline CDR1 and CDR2 sequences are ENHRY and SYGVKD. The CDR3 DNA sequence: TGTGCCATCAGTGGCGGACACGGCTACGAGCAGTACTTC. It translates to CAISGGHGYEQYF.

The chain links TRBV19 to TRBJ1-1; D perhaps matches TRBD1 (5 bases). CDR1 and CDR2 (germline): LNHDA, SQIVND (reference sequence). V lost 3 bases to trimming and J lost 9 bases, with 14 bases between them. There are 13 residues in the CDR3. CDR3 DNA sequence: TGTGCCAGTAGTATTGGGACTACCAGCAAAGCTTTCTTT. It encodes CASSIGTTSKAFF.

This clone was seen just once. The gene calls are TRBV14 and TRBJ2-2, with TRBD1 as a possible D gene (5 bases). The CDR3 length is 13 residues. Per the germline V gene, CDR1 is SGHDN and CDR2 is FVKESK. Trimming left V 4 bases short and J 4 bases short, with 7 bases between. For the CDR3, the DNA is TGTGCCAGCAGCCTTCAGGGCACCGGGGAGCTGTTTTTT. Translating gives CASSLQGTGELFF.

This chain's CDR3 is CASSQTLGYEAFF. DNA for the CDR3: TGCGCCAGCAGCCAGACTCTCGGGTATGAAGCTTTCTTT. The rearrangement uses TRBV4-3 and TRBJ1-1; D uncertain. This CDR3 has 13 amino acids. Germline lookup yields CDR1 LGHNA and CDR2 YSLEER. Trimming stripped 3 bases from V and 7 bases from J, with 12 bases between.